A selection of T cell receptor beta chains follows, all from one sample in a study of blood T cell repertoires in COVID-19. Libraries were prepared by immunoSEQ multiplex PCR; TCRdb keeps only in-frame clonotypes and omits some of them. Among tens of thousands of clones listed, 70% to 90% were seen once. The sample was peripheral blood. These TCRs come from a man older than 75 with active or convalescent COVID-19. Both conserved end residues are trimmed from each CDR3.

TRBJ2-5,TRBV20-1,SARQGETQY
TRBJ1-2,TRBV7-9,ASSLVQGPTYGYT
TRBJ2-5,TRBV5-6,ASSLAPGVGTQY
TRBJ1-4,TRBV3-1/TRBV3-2,ASSPPTGKGQANEKLF
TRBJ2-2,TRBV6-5,ASSRTGGGSGELF
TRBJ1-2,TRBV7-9,ASSAPGTVLYGYT
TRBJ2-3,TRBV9,ASSVARGKADTQY
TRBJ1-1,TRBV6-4,ASSEEGGLVTEAF
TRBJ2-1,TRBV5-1,ASSLATVNNEQF
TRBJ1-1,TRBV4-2,ASSQDVDRNTEAF
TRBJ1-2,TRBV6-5,ASSYRTGTRHYT
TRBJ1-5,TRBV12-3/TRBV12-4,ASSFAGNQPQH
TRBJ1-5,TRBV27,ASRRGQSQPQH
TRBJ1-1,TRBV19,ASSTQGARTEAF
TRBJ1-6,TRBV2,ASLGMNGGISPLH
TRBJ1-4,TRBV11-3,ASSSDRDEKLF
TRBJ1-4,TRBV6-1,ASSEGWGQGEKLF
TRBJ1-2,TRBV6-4,ASSDSRGLYGYT
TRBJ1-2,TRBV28,ASSLMTSRAPTNYGYT
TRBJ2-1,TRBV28,ASSLSGMYNEQF
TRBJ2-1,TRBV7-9,ASTRGQLSGTGGGEQF
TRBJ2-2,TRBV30,AGGLAGGPVTGELF
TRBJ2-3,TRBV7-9,ASSLAQAGGPPQY
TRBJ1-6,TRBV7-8,ASSLDASYNSPLH
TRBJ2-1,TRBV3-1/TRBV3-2,ASSQAGGPYNEQF
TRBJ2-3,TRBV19,ASSMQGAYTQY
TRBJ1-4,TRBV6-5,ATAPGGVEKLF
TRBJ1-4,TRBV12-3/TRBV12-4,ASMRTANEKLF
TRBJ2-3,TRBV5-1,ASSLGVAERSDTQY